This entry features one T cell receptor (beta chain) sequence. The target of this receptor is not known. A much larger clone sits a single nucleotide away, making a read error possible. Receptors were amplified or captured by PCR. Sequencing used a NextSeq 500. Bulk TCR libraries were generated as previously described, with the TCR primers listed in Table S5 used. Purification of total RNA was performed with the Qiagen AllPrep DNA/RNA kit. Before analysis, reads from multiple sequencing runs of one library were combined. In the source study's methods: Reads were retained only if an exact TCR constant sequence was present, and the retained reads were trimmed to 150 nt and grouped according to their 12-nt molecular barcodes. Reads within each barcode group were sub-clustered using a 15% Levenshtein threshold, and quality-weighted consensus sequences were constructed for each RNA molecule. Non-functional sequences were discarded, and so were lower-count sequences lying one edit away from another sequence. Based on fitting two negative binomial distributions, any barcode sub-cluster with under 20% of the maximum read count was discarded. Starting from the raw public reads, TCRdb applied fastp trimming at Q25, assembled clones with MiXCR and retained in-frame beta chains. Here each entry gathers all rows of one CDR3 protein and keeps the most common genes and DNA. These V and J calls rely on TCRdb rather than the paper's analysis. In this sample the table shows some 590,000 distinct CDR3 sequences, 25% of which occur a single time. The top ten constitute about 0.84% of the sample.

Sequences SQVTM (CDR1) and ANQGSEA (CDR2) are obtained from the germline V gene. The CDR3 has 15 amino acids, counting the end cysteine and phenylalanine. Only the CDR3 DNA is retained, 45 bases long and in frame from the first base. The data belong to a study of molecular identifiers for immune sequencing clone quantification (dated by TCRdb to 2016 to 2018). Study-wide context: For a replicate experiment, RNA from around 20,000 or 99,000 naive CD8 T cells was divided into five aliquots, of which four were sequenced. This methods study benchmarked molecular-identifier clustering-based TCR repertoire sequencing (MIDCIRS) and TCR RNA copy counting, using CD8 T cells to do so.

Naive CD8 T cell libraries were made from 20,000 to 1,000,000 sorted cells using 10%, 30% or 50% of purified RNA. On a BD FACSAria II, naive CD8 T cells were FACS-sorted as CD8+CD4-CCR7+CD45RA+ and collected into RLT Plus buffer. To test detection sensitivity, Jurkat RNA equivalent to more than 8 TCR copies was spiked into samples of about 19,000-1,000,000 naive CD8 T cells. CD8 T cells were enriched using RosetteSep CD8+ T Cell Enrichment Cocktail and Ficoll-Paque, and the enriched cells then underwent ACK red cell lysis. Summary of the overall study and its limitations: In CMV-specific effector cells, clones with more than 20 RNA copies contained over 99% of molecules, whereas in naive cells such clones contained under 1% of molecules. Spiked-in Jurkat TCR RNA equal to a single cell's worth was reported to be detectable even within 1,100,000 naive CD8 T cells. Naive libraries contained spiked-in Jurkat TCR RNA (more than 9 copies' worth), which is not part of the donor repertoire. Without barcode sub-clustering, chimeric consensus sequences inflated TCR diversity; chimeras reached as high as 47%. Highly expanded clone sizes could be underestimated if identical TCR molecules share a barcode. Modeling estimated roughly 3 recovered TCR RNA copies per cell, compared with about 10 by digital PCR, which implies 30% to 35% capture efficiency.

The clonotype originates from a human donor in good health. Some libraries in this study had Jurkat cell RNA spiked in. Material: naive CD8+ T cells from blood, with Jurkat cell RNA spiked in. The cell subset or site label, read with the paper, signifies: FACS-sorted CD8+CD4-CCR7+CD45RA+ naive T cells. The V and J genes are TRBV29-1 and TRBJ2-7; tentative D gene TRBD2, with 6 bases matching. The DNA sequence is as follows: TGCAGCGTTGAAATCGCGGGGATAGGATCCTACGGGCAGTACTTC. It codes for CSVEIAGIGSYGQYF.